The 7 T cell receptor beta chains reported below all come from one sample, sequenced in a study of molecular identifiers for immune sequencing clone quantification. One entry per CDR3 protein results from TCRdb running MiXCR on the PCR reads. The sample contains 490,000 or so distinct CDR3 sequences, about 26% of which appear only once. The specimen sequenced was naive CD8+ T cells from blood, with Jurkat cell RNA spiked in. Sample subset: FACS-sorted CD8+CD4-CCR7+CD45RA+ naive T cells. Receptors were obtained from a human donor in good health. Some libraries in this study had Jurkat cell RNA spiked in.

This clonotype was observed a handful of times. The J gene is TRBJ2-7, the V gene TRBV4-3; 11 bases agree with TRBD2. The CDR3 spans 17 residues. V gave up 4 bases and J gave up 1 base; unmatched junction bases: 9. Germline values: CDR1 LGHNA, CDR2 YSLEER. DNA for the CDR3: TGCGCCAGCAGCCCTACAAGGCTAGCGGGGGGTTCCTACGAGCAGTACTTC. Amino acid sequence: CASSPTRLAGGSYEQYF.

This clonotype was detected ten times or more. The chain couples TRBV20-1 to TRBJ2-7, with a weak D call TRBD1 (7 bases). The CDR3 contains 15 residues. Deletions cut 5 bases from V and 0 bases from J, with 17 bases between. Germline lookup yields CDR1 DFQATT and CDR2 SNEGSKA (reference sequence). The CDR3, as DNA: TGCAGTGCTGAAGAGGGGGCGGGAAGCTCCTACGAGCAGTACTTC. It translates to CSAEEGAGSSYEQYF.

The chain employs TRBV18 and TRBJ1-4; D call uncertain. The germline gives CDR1 KGHSH, CDR2 LQKENI. The CDR3 totals 14 residues. V was pared by 6 bases and J by 10 bases, with 18 bases between. As DNA, the CDR3 is TGTGCCAGCTCTCTCCGGGCCGTGGATGGAAAACTGTTTTTT. This gives the protein CASSLRAVDGKLFF.

V is TRBV27 and J is TRBJ2-7, with unresolved D. CDR3 length: 14 amino acids. CDR1 MNHEY and CDR2 SMNVEV come from the germline V gene (reference sequence). Trimming shortened V by 6 bases and J by 0 bases, and 12 bases separated the two germline ends. The DNA of the CDR3 is TGTGCCAGCAGCGAAGAGGCCTACTCCTACGAGCAGTACTTC. Translating gives CASSEEAYSYEQYF.

The genes are TRBV14 and TRBJ1-5; D gene unclear. V dropped 1 base and J dropped 0 bases, with 10 bases sitting between them. The CDR3 is 16 residues long. Germline V gene data show CDR1 as SGHDN and CDR2 as FVKESK. CDR3 in amino acids: CASSQGVPYSNQPQHF. CDR3 sequence (DNA): TGTGCCAGCAGCCAAGGCGTACCTTATAGCAATCAGCCCCAGCATTTT.

A remark on this clonotype: The junction differs from germline at one of its ends, possibly a read error. The chain uses TRBV19 and TRBJ2-3; D is uncertain. Germline lookup yields CDR1 LNHDA and CDR2 SQIVND (reference sequence). The length of the CDR3 is 15 residues. CDR3 sequence (DNA): TGTGCCAGTACCCCTTACAGTTATAGCACAGATACGCTGTATTTT. Its protein is CASTPYSYSTDTLYF. The full variable domain, its missing parts supplied by reference TRBV19 and TRBJ2-3, is DGGITQSPKYLFRKEGQNVTLSCEQNLNHDAMYWYRQDPGQGLRLIYYSQIVNDFQKGDIAEGYSVSREKKESFPLTVTSAQKNPTAFYLCASTPYSYSTDTLYFGPGTRLTVL.

In its sample, this clonotype was seen many times. The CDR3 DNA reads TGCGCCAGCAGCCCGGGACTAGCGGTTAGCACAGATACGCAGTATTTT. The encoded protein is CASSPGLAVSTDTQYF. This chain connects TRBV4-1 to TRBJ2-3; TRBD2 matches at 11 bases. Trimming cost V 4 bases and J 0 bases; bases outside gene matches: 3. The CDR3 spans 16 residues. Germline V gene lookup returns CDR1 MGHRA and CDR2 YSYEKL.